This T cell receptor beta chain originates from a study of blood T cell repertoires in COVID-19. Original processing notes: Estimation of nucleated cell counts relied on the amplification of reference gene primers. Profiling relied on immunoSEQ multiplex PCR, and the TCRdb table lists in-frame clones only, not all of them. The V and J calls and the clone size are those of that table, but D and trimming were determined from the DNA. The sample consists of over 85,000 clones, 70% to 80% of them appearing once. There are 17 residues in the CDR3. Per the germline V gene, CDR1 is SGHRS and CDR2 is YFSETQ. The V segment lost 3 bases and the J segment 0 bases; nucleotides outside the gene matches: 6.

This sequence originates from a man between 65 and 79 years old with acute or convalescent COVID-19. The sequencing input was peripheral blood. The chain links TRBV5-1 to TRBJ2-6; TRBD1 agrees at 7 bases. The CDR3 sequence: CASSSGTEVSGANVLTF. In nucleotides, the CDR3 is TGCGCCAGCAGCTCCGGGACAGAGGTCTCTGGGGCCAACGTCCTGACTTTC.